The 30 T cell receptor beta chains in this list originate from one sample, sequenced in a study of cytomegalovirus exposure and HLA in healthy donors. Both 60 Vbeta primers and 13 Jbeta primers went into the PCR. Profiling relied on immunoSEQ multiplex PCR, and the TCRdb table lists in-frame clones only, not all of them. The table shows 110,000 or so clones, with 8.5% to 9% occurring only once. Sequenced material: PBMCs. The receptors were gathered from a middle-aged woman in good health and CMV-seropositive.

The CDR3 is CASVSDRGNTGELFF. The CDR3 bases are TGTGCCAGCGTGTCGGACAGGGGAAACACCGGGGAGCTGTTTTTT. This rearrangement joins TRBV2 to TRBJ2-2; TRBD1 agrees at 9 bases. The CDR3 has 15 residues. CDR1 SNHLY and CDR2 FYNNEI come from the germline V gene. J lost 2 bases, V lost 8 bases, and 6 bases had no gene match.

The chain joins TRBV7-2 to TRBJ1-2; D is ambiguous. Germline-derived CDR1 and CDR2 are SGHTA and FQGNSA. Trimming took 10 bases from V and 3 from J, leaving 24 bases between them. The CDR3 runs 16 residues. This CDR3 is CATTLRVSEWYYGYTF. CDR3 DNA: TGTGCCACCACACTCCGGGTTTCTGAATGGTACTATGGCTACACCTTC.

This clone was found a few times. This chain connects TRBV7-9 to TRBJ2-3; 7 nucleotides match TRBD2. V dropped 1 base and J dropped 2; count of bases not matched to a gene: 6. This CDR3 has 16 residues. CDR1 is SEHNR, CDR2 FQNEAQ, per germline (reference sequence). Here the CDR3 reads CASSLVIGGDTDTQYF. As DNA, the CDR3 is TGTGCCAGCAGCTTAGTGATTGGGGGGGACACAGATACGCAGTATTTT.

This chain joins TRBV5-1 and TRBJ2-5, with 8 bases lining up with TRBD2. V was pared by 2 bases and J by 3 bases, with 3 bases of the junction left unmatched. The V gene's germline CDR1 is SGHRS and CDR2 YFSETQ. CDR3 size: 14 residues. The CDR3: CASSLAGAEETQYF. The CDR3 nucleotides are TGCGCCAGCAGCTTAGCGGGGGCAGAAGAGACCCAGTACTTC.

In this sample, this clone turned up a few times. The rearrangement joins TRBV10-1 to TRBJ1-1, with a weak D call TRBD1 (5 bases). CDR3 size: 14 residues. Germline CDR1 WNHNN, CDR2 SYGVQD (reference sequence). V lost 6 bases, J lost 3 bases, and 14 bases lay in between. CDR3 in amino acids: CASRVRQTDTEAFF. DNA of the CDR3: TGCGCCAGCAGGGTTAGACAGACGGACACTGAAGCTTTCTTT.

As for this clone: One junction end disagrees with the germline gene, perhaps due to a read error. The chain is built from TRBV5-4 and TRBJ1-6; D call uncertain. The germline gives CDR1 SGHNT, CDR2 YYREEE (reference sequence). There are 17 residues in the CDR3. This chain's CDR3 is CASSLGNAGMYNSPLPF. The CDR3 DNA follows: TGTGCCAGCAGCCTGGGAAACGCCGGGATGTATAATTCACCCCTCCCCTTT.

In its sample, this clone was seen a few times. The chain links TRBV7-9 to TRBJ2-7; TRBD1 matches 8 bases. Germline CDR1 and CDR2: SEHNR and FQNEAQ (reference sequence). V was clipped by 6 bases and J by 4 bases; unmatched bases: 5. This CDR3 contains 13 residues. The CDR3 DNA follows: TGTGCCAGCAGTGGGACAGGAATTTACGAGCAGTACTTC. As protein: CASSGTGIYEQYF.

This sequence joins TRBV4-1 and TRBJ2-7; possibly TRBD1 for D (6 bases). This CDR3 is built from 14 residues. CDR1 and CDR2 (germline): MGHRA, YSYEKL. Trimming removed 4 bases at V and 2 bases at J, with 12 bases between. The CDR3 is CASSLRTVTYEQYF. The DNA of the CDR3 is TGCGCCAGCAGCCTAAGGACAGTTACCTACGAGCAGTACTTC.

This clone was detected a few times. V gene TRBV5-1 combines with J gene TRBJ2-5; D is perhaps TRBD2 (5 bases). The V end was cut by 4 bases, the J end by 5 bases, with 15 bases between. CDR1 and CDR2 (germline): SGHRS, YFSETQ. CDR3 length: 14 amino acids. As DNA, the CDR3 is TGCGCCAGCAGCCCAGTCACGGGGAGTGAGACCCAGTACTTC. As protein: CASSPVTGSETQYF.

The sample holds a few counts of this clone. This rearrangement joins TRBV10-3 to TRBJ1-6, with 8 bases aligning to TRBD1. The CDR3 sequence is 17 residues long. V trimming: 0 bases; J trimming: 8 bases; junction bases outside the gene matches: 9. Germline values: CDR1 ENHRY, CDR2 SYGVKD. CDR3 protein: CAISESPPGQGHSPLHF. The CDR3 nucleotides read TGTGCCATCAGTGAGTCCCCTCCAGGACAGGGACATTCACCCCTCCACTTT.

This clone has more than one count but fewer than ten. The J gene is TRBJ1-1, the V gene TRBV25-1; 7 bases fit TRBD1. Germline loops: CDR1 MGHDK, CDR2 SYGVNS. The V and J ends lost 6 bases and 0 bases, in that order; junction bases with no gene match: 1. CDR3 length: 13 amino acids. In DNA form, the CDR3 reads TGTGCCAGCAGAGGACAGGTGAACACTGAAGCTTTCTTT. Amino acid sequence: CASRGQVNTEAFF.

The chain carries TRBV10-2 and TRBJ1-1; 7 nucleotides align to TRBD1. The junction had 13 bases not matched to a gene; V was cut back by 6 bases and J by 6 bases. CDR3 size: 15 residues. CDR1 and CDR2 (germline): WSHSY, SAAADI. This CDR3 reads CASRPSRDSSAEAFF. CDR3 in DNA: TGCGCCAGCAGACCGTCCCGGGACAGCTCGGCTGAAGCTTTCTTT.

A few counts support this clone. V usage is TRBV5-1 and J usage is TRBJ1-2; 10 positions match TRBD1. Germline CDR1 SGHRS, CDR2 YFSETQ. The CDR3 contains 15 residues. Unmatched junction bases numbered 8, after V lost 4 bases and J lost 5 bases. CDR3 loop: CASSLDLGQGYGYTF. The DNA for the CDR3 is TGCGCCAGCAGCCTGGACCTGGGACAGGGGTATGGCTACACCTTC. Looking up the rest from reference TRBV5-1 and TRBJ1-2 gives the full variable domain: KAGVTQTPRYLIKTRGQQVTLSCSPISGHRSVSWYQQTPGQGLQFLFEYFSETQRNKGNFPGRFSGRQFSNSRSEMNVSTLELGDSALYLCASSLDLGQGYGYTFGSGTRLTVV.

V is TRBV20-1 and J is TRBJ1-2, with no clear D. In germline, CDR1 is DFQATT, CDR2 SNEGSKA (reference sequence). The V end lost 1 base, the J end lost 11 bases, and 11 bases lay between the germline ends. The CDR3 spans 11 residues. CDR3 amino acids: CSARGGAEYTF. Written as DNA, the CDR3 is TGCAGTGCTAGAGGAGGAGCAGAGTACACCTTC.

CDR3 in amino acids: CASSLGAGGGNEQFF. The CDR3 nucleotides are TGTGCCAGCAGCTTGGGGGCGGGGGGGGGCAATGAGCAGTTCTTC. This chain joins TRBV5-4 and TRBJ2-1; 9 bases line up with TRBD2. J lost 6 bases, V lost 0 bases, and 4 bases had no gene match. This CDR3 comprises 15 residues. Germline V gene sequence: CDR1 SGHNT, CDR2 YYREEE (reference sequence).

This clone was observed a handful of times. This chain uses TRBV30 with TRBJ1-5, with D uncertain. Germline V gene sequence: CDR1 GTSNPN, CDR2 SVGIG (reference sequence). This CDR3 contains 13 residues. Trimming left V 8 bases short and J 6 bases short, with 17 bases between. The CDR3 DNA reads TGTGCCGTTGGCAAAACGGGTTCTCAGCCCCAGCATTTT. Protein sequence: CAVGKTGSQPQHF.

This chain uses TRBV7-9 with TRBJ1-2; D unclear. Germline V gene sequence: CDR1 SEHNR, CDR2 FQNEAQ (reference sequence). The length of the CDR3 is 14 residues. V lost 5 bases and J lost 5, with 15 bases in between. The CDR3 spells CASSPHNQDYGYTF. CDR3 DNA: TGTGCCAGCAGCCCACATAACCAGGATTATGGCTACACCTTC.

This clone has a handful of counts. Other DNA sequences in the same sample also yield this CDR3. The rearrangement uses TRBV30 and TRBJ2-7, with D perhaps TRBD1 (6 bases). V was trimmed by 0 bases and J by 1 base, leaving 10 bases between them. The CDR3 has 14 amino acids. CDR1 GTSNPN and CDR2 SVGIG come from the germline V gene (reference sequence). The CDR3 protein is CAWSVGGNSYEQYF. CDR3 coding DNA: TGTGCCTGGAGTGTAGGGGGAAATTCCTACGAGCAGTACTTC.

This clone was found a few times. V gene TRBV6-1 combines with J gene TRBJ2-2, with a tentative D call TRBD2 (6 bases). Trimming removed 4 bases at V and 1 base at J, with 10 bases between. The germline gives CDR1 MNHNS, CDR2 SASEGT. The CDR3 length is 15 residues. This CDR3 is CASSVTGGNTGELFF. As DNA, the CDR3 is TGTGCCAGCAGTGTGACCGGGGGGAACACCGGGGAGCTGTTTTTT.

The chain carries TRBV11-1 and TRBJ1-1, with TRBD1 identical over 10 bases. Trimming cost V 2 bases and J 4 bases; bases outside gene matches: 7. The CDR3 is made up of 16 amino acids. In germline, CDR1 is SGHAT, CDR2 FQDESV (reference sequence). The CDR3 loop reads CASSLRQGARGTEAFF. Written as DNA, the CDR3 is TGTGCCAGCAGCTTAAGACAGGGGGCTAGGGGCACTGAAGCTTTCTTT.

This clone came up a few times. The chain carries TRBV9 and TRBJ1-2; 7 nucleotides line up with TRBD1. V lost 0 bases to trimming and J lost 1 base; unmatched junction nucleotides: 3. Germline V gives CDR1 SGDLS, CDR2 YYNGEE. The CDR3 is made up of 15 amino acids. The CDR3 loop reads CASSVGGGGNYGYTF. CDR3 DNA sequence: TGTGCCAGCAGCGTAGGAGGGGGCGGTAACTATGGCTACACCTTC.

The rearrangement uses TRBV19 and TRBJ2-2; 11 nucleotides line up with TRBD2. Germline V gene sequence: CDR1 LNHDA, CDR2 SQIVND (reference sequence). The CDR3 spans 16 residues. Losses at the gene ends were 5 bases for V and 6 bases for J; bases not matched to a gene: 8. CDR3 residues: CASSGGGLAVPGELFF. The CDR3 DNA sequence: TGTGCCAGTAGTGGGGGGGGACTAGCGGTCCCCGGGGAGCTGTTTTTT.

This chain joins TRBV18 and TRBJ2-1, with D unclear. This CDR3 has 16 amino acids. Germline values: CDR1 KGHSH, CDR2 LQKENI. V was clipped by 1 base and J by 3 bases, with 13 bases between them. The CDR3 loop reads CASSPRQSRIYNEQFF. CDR3 DNA sequence: TGTGCCAGCTCACCACGCCAGTCACGAATCTACAATGAGCAGTTCTTC.

The V and J genes are TRBV6-6 and TRBJ1-1; a possible D gene is TRBD1 (5 bases). Trimming shortened V by 7 bases and J by 5 bases, and 17 bases separated the two germline ends. The CDR3 runs 14 residues. Germline V gene sequence: CDR1 MNHNY, CDR2 SVGAGI (reference sequence). CDR3 sequence (DNA): TGTGCCAGCACCGCCGCGGGGCGACGAACTGAAGCTTTCTTT. Its protein is CASTAAGRRTEAFF.

The V and J genes are TRBV7-9 and TRBJ1-2; 7 nucleotides line up with TRBD1. CDR3 size: 15 residues. The germline V gene encodes CDR1 SEHNR and CDR2 FQNEAQ (reference sequence). The trim removed 4 bases at V and 6 bases at J, leaving 11 bases unmatched. The CDR3 sequence: CASSSRQGLSDGYTF. The CDR3, as DNA: TGTGCCAGCAGCTCGAGACAGGGTTTATCGGATGGCTACACCTTC.

The rearrangement links TRBV27 to TRBJ2-7; D might be TRBD1 (7 bases). Trimming shortened V by 5 bases and J by 3 bases, and 11 bases separated the two germline ends. Germline CDR1 is MNHEY and CDR2 is SMNVEV (reference sequence). The CDR3 consists of 13 residues. CDR3 DNA: TGTGCCAGCAGTCGACAGGGACTCTACGAGCAGTACTTC. The encoded protein is CASSRQGLYEQYF.

In its sample, this clone was seen a few times. The J gene is TRBJ1-5, the V gene TRBV6-5, with D maybe TRBD1 (6 bases). Germline assignment: CDR1 MNHEY and CDR2 SVGAGI. This CDR3 region has 13 residues. The V end was cut by 8 bases, the J end by 0 bases, with 8 bases between. CDR3 protein: CASGQHSNQPQHF. CDR3 DNA: TGTGCCAGCGGACAGCATAGCAATCAGCCCCAGCATTTT.

This clone was detected only a few times. In the same sample, other DNA sequences code for this CDR3. V gene TRBV6-5 combines with J gene TRBJ1-4; 7 bases agree with TRBD1. V gave up 4 bases and J gave up 8 bases; unmatched junction bases: 4. CDR1 and CDR2 (germline): MNHEY, SVGAGI. This CDR3 has 13 amino acids. The CDR3 DNA is TGTGCCAGCAGTTTCGACAGGGACGAAAAACTGTTTTTT. This translates into CASSFDRDEKLFF.

The genes are TRBV6-5 and TRBJ1-1; TRBD1 might be the D (5 bases). This CDR3 is 14 amino acids long. Trimming took off 2 bases at V and 2 bases at J, with 9 bases between the two ends. Germline V CDR1 and CDR2: MNHEY, SVGAGI. The CDR3 coding sequence is TGTGCCAGCAGTTACAGGGGACTAAACACTGAAGCTTTCTTT. Protein: CASSYRGLNTEAFF.

The chain recombines TRBV5-1 with TRBJ2-7, with TRBD2 as a possible D gene (9 bases). V dropped 5 bases and J dropped 6 bases, with 24 bases sitting between them. CDR3 length: 16 residues. Germline lookup yields CDR1 SGHRS and CDR2 YFSETQ. The CDR3 region has the DNA TGCGCCAGCAGTTCACCCGGGACAGGCGGGAGGGGCGAGCAGTACTTC. This sequence encodes CASSSPGTGGRGEQYF.